This T cell receptor (beta chain) was found in a study of shared clonotypes between healthy human individuals. This table comes from immunoSEQ multiplex PCR, and its TCRdb copy is limited to in-frame clones, with some not included. This table holds under 750,000 clones, roughly 72% found once. The CDR3 totals 16 residues. Trimming removed 5 bases from V and 4 bases from J, with 18 bases in between. Germline V gene data show CDR1 as LNHNV and CDR2 as YYDKDF (reference sequence). This clone appeared a few times. This rearrangement joins TRBV15 to TRBJ1-5; no clear D. The TCR originated in a woman aged 25 to 45 in good health. The sequenced sample was memory CD4+ T cells sorted from blood. As for subset: CD45RA-negative fraction. The CDR3 DNA follows: TGTGCCACCAGCCGGATGGACCAGAGTAGTAATCAGCCCCAGCATTTT. It yields the protein CATSRMDQSSNQPQHF.